This T cell receptor (beta chain) was recorded in a study of T-cell memory formation after mild COVID-19. Study overall: Clusters of TCRs were largely donor specific.

TCRdb re-derived calls from the 5' RACE reads in MiXCR, one entry per CDR3 protein. The sample gives hundreds of thousands of distinct CDR3 sequences, about 24% of which show up once; around 9.5% is in the top ten. V lost 7 bases and J 2 bases, leaving 13 bases between the germline ends. CDR3 length equals 13 residues. Germline V CDR1 and CDR2: SQVTM, ANQGSEA. The material sequenced was PBMCs or a T cell subset sorted from them (not recorded which). This sequence was found in an adult woman who had mild COVID-19 (a few samples of this study predate the infection). Cell type and time point are not known. The gene calls are TRBV29-1 and TRBJ2-3, with D hard to call. The CDR3 protein is CSGVEINTDTQYF. The DNA for the CDR3 is TGCAGCGGGGTGGAGATTAACACAGATACGCAGTATTTT.